This T cell receptor beta chain was recorded in a study of human T cells and chemical hapten exposure listed by TCRdb under 2021. Some background on the complete study: For sensitization, 2% DPC in acetone was applied to a 2 cm by 2 cm area of upper inner arm skin. Throughout the study period of about 23 weeks, patients also received therapeutic DPC doses to the scalp every week. Patch tests used Finn chambers with 0.01% DPC on the upper back, scored after 6 days by International Contact Dermatitis Research Group standards. The patient cohort, mostly female, included alopecia areata with under or over 50% scalp involvement, alopecia totalis and alopecia universalis. Libraries were pooled for sequencing, and variation in per-sample TCR yields was attributed mainly to small differences in library volumes within the pool. In alopecia patients, the study followed how the peripheral blood TCR repertoire changed in vivo over primary and secondary sensitization to diphenylcyclopropenone (DPC), a hapten. Blood samples were taken from patients before sensitization (week 0) and at 2, 6 and about 24 weeks after DPC sensitization. Around 29 alopecia patients provided blood for TCR sequencing at one to four time points (pre-sensitization, 2, 6 and 24 weeks).

Library preparation was by RACE. These reads were obtained on a NextSeq 500. During library preparation, unique molecular identifiers were attached to individual cDNA molecules so that TCRs could be counted in a quantitative, reproducible way. Both TCR alpha and TCR beta chains were sequenced from each blood RNA sample. As for how the authors treated the data: A median of about 87,000 TCRs per sample was observed, with a range of about 23,224 to 690,600. The Decombinator software suite was used to annotate the V, J and CDR3 of the TCR reads. For PS versus PT1 abundance plots, all samples were subsampled to the same number of TCRs (28,000). Expanded TCRs were defined as absent before sensitization and observed at least eight times at the 2-week time point. TCRdb cleaned the public reads at Q25 with fastp, built clones with MiXCR and kept in-frame beta chains. Identical CDR3 protein sequences are pooled into one entry, listed with their most common genes and DNA. The V and J calls shown here were made by TCRdb, not taken from the authors' results. The table for this sample lists 200,000 to 300,000 distinct CDR3 sequences; 7% to 10% of them were counted only once. The ten biggest clones cover about 2.1% of the sample.

Per the germline V gene, MDHEN is the CDR1 and SYDVKM is the CDR2. V loses 1 base, J loses 0 bases, and the germline ends lie 13 bases apart. Reading from cysteine to phenylalanine, the CDR3 counts 16 amino acids. CDR3 DNA is the only sequence kept; it has 48 bases, read in frame from the first base. Many counts were recorded for this clonotype. The antigen it recognizes is unknown. No much larger clone is present one base from it, and per-base qualities are unavailable. The intended sense of this specimen's time point label: pre-sensitization, week 0. The treatment or condition label for this specimen denotes: therapeutic diphenylcyclopropenone sensitization with weekly scalp DPC. At each patch-test visit, blood was drawn before the patch test was applied. Eligible patients were aged 18 to 70, diagnosed with alopecia, deemed suitable for DPC therapy, and excluded if pregnant. Unfractionated whole blood was collected in Tempus Blood RNA tubes, and total RNA was extracted from that blood.

What the work shows at the level of the full study, not this receptor alone: The number of TCRs above 1 in 1000 frequency did not change with DPC sensitization; there was no evidence of global repertoire structure alterations. Patch test score was positively correlated with the number of PT1 expanded TCRs, with significance at thresholds 8, 16 and 32 but not at 4. Expanded TCRs formed significantly more large CDR3 similarity clusters than pre-sensitization or healthy control sets, consistent with antigen-driven responses. Because every patient had alopecia, a presumed autoimmune disease, the patients' immune response might differ from that of healthy individuals. After repeated subsampling, changes were observed in the strength of the expansion versus patch-test correlation and in the threshold at which the correlation became significant.

The V and J segments used are TRBV28 and TRBJ2-7, with TRBD2 as a weak D call on 5 bases. The sample in question was whole blood, obtained in connection with sensitization to the hapten diphenylcyclopropenone (DPC). The TCR comes from a woman between 40 and 50 years old with alopecia areata. Some clones in this sample may be carry-over from other donors' samples. The sequence in DNA is TGTGCCAGCAGTTTATTTGGGAGTTATAGCTCCTACGAGCAGTACTTC. This codes for CASSLFGSYSSYEQYF.